The entry below describes one T cell receptor (beta chain). V lost 4 bases and J lost 4, with 10 bases in between. In germline, CDR1 is MNHNY, CDR2 SVGAGI (reference sequence). This CDR3 spans 13 amino acids. This entry belongs to a study of T cells after yellow fever vaccination. In TCRdb, the 5' RACE reads were re-called with MiXCR into one record per CDR3 protein. Among 250,000 to 300,000 distinct CDR3 sequences, about 5.2% were seen once, and the ten largest hold roughly 3.4%. The chain combines TRBV6-6 with TRBJ1-2, with a tentative D call TRBD1 (6 bases). This sequence was found in a young man who received the YFV17D yellow fever vaccine. This specimen consisted of CD4+ T cells sorted from PBMCs, obtained on the day of the yellow fever booster vaccination. DNA for the CDR3: TGTGCCAGCAGTTTTGCGGGGGCCTATGGCTACACCTTC. This encodes CASSFAGAYGYTF.